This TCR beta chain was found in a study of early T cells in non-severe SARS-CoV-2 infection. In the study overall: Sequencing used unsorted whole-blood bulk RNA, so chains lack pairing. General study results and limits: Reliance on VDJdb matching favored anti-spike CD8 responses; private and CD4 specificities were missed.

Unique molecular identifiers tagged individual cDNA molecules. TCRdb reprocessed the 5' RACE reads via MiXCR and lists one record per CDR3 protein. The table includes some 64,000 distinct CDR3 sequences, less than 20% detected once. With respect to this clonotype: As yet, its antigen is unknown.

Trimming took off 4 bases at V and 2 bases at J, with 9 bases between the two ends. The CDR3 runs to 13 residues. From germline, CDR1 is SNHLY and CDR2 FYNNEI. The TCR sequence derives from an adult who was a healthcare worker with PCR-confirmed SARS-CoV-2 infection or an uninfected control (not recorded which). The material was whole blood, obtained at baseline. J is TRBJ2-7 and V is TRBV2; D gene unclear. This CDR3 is CASSVRPAYEQYF. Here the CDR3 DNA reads TGTGCCAGCAGTGTTAGGCCAGCCTACGAGCAGTACTTC.